This record looks at one T cell receptor (beta chain) sequence and its context. The antigen it binds to is not known. No clone much larger than this one lies a single base away; base qualities are absent. CDR1 MNHEY and CDR2 SVGAGI were looked up in the germline V gene. The V end loses 0 bases and the J end loses 0 bases, and a stretch of 9 bases separates them. The CDR3, cysteine through phenylalanine, is 17 amino acids long. Solely the CDR3 DNA is kept, with 51 bases framed from the first base. The entry originates in a study of immune heterogeneity within non-small cell lung tumors (dated by TCRdb to between 2018 and 2020). Concerning the study at large: Histology comprised a handful of squamous cell carcinomas, about nine non-squamous carcinomas and 1 tumor not otherwise specified. The study combined whole-exome sequencing, RNA-seq and TCR beta repertoire sequencing of multiple spatially distinct regions from each NSCLC tumor to examine intratumoral immune heterogeneity. TCR repertoire analysis included more than 55 tumor loci from approximately 16 patients, whereas transcriptome data included only around 44 loci from 11 to 12 patients. Neoantigen binding to each patient's HLA alleles was predicted with netMHCpan-3.0 for mutant peptides of 8 to 11 amino acids. Overall study results and their limits: High-frequency TCR beta clonotypes were largely distinct between individual patients. Identical dominant CDR3B clonotypes recurred across loci within a patient, yet different tumor locations also harbored unique high-frequency clones. A statistically significant but moderate positive correlation (R 0.3 to 0.4) was observed between local T-cell repertoire clonality and local tumor mutational burden.

The TCR beta CDR3 region was amplified with a multiplex PCR system whose first round of about 11 cycles used 32 V-gene forward primers and 13 J-gene reverse primers. The first PCR round was done with a QIAGEN Multiplex PCR Kit, and the primer sequences were filed in Chinese patent CN105087789A. A second PCR round added Illumina universal primers using the Phusion High-Fidelity PCR Kit. Paired-end sequencing of TCR libraries was carried out on the Illumina HiSeq X Ten platform at a read length of 151 bp. Under the source paper's analysis protocol: Cutadapt was used to discard reads without multiplex PCR primers, PEAR merged the read pairs, and MiXCR with default settings called the CDR3 regions. Shannon entropy measured repertoire diversity, while clonality was calculated as one minus the Shannon entropy divided by the ln of the count of productive unique sequences. Clonotypes at a frequency of at least 0.5% were defined as dominant or high-frequency T-cell clones. The public reads were quality trimmed at Q25 with fastp and then assembled into clones with MiXCR by TCRdb, keeping productive beta chains. Duplicate CDR3 protein sequences are folded into a single record with the most common DNA and genes. The V and J calls reflect TCRdb's pipeline rather than the authors' work. Present in this sample are around 6,000 distinct CDR3 sequences, about 20% of which were seen just once. About 15% of the sample comes from the top ten.

For the TCR template, genomic DNA was extracted from bulk tumor tissue, and 500 to 600 ng of gDNA was amplified for each sample. During surgery, multiple biopsies were taken from each primary tumor, with sampling sites spaced as far apart as possible within the tumor mass. The study cohort was described as untreated, and patients were newly diagnosed NSCLC cases undergoing curative surgery. The samples came from about 16 patients with newly diagnosed non-small cell lung cancer who were having surgery intended to be curative. Resected tumor masses were reviewed by two independent pathologists. Only DNA and RNA samples of high quality went on to sequencing.

Specimen: lung tumor tissue. The chain joins TRBV6-5 to TRBJ1-6; too little of a D gene remains to name it. The sequence came from a female donor with non-small cell lung cancer. CDR3 reads: CASSYSPHSSYNSPLHF. The sequence in DNA is TGTGCCAGCAGTTACTCGCCTCATAGCTCCTATAATTCACCCCTCCACTTT.